These 28 T cell receptor beta chains were all obtained from the same sample, sequenced in a study of graft-versus-host responses after intestinal transplantation. Their cognate antigens are unknown. Method: immunoSEQ multiplex PCR; TCRdb's copy keeps in-frame clones and lacks some. The sample consists of tens of thousands of clones, 91% of them appearing once. Sequences were derived from unstimulated CD4+ T cells sorted from spleen or lymph node cells, sampled before intestinal transplant. The receptors were gathered from a human donor who received an intestinal transplant.

This chain uses TRBV6-6 with TRBJ2-7; D call uncertain. The V gene's germline CDR1 is MNHNY and CDR2 SVGAGI (reference sequence). The CDR3 extends over 15 amino acids. Trimming left V 5 bases short and J 1 base short, with 15 bases between. CDR3 sequence: CASSPPRLLSYEQYF. CDR3 nucleotide sequence: TGTGCCAGCAGTCCCCCCCGCTTGCTATCCTACGAGCAGTACTTC.

This chain connects TRBV19 to TRBJ1-4, with a tentative D call TRBD1 (5 bases). Trimming stripped 6 bases from V and 5 bases from J, with 16 bases between. Germline V gene lookup returns CDR1 LNHDA and CDR2 SQIVND (reference sequence). This CDR3 is 15 amino acids long. The CDR3 is CASSLKGAGNEKLFF. The DNA of the CDR3 is TGTGCCAGTAGCCTCAAGGGTGCAGGGAATGAAAAACTGTTTTTT. Using reference TRBV19 and TRBJ1-4 for the parts outside the CDR3, the full variable domain is DGGITQSPKYLFRKEGQNVTLSCEQNLNHDAMYWYRQDPGQGLRLIYYSQIVNDFQKGDIAEGYSVSREKKESFPLTVTSAQKNPTAFYLCASSLKGAGNEKLFFGSGTQLSVL.

The rearrangement uses TRBV19 and TRBJ2-2; 8 nucleotides align to TRBD1. The trim removed 1 base at V and 1 base at J, leaving 2 bases unmatched. CDR1 is LNHDA, CDR2 SQIVND, per germline (reference sequence). The CDR3 has 16 residues. The CDR3 protein is CASSIGDRKNTGELFF. The DNA for the CDR3 is TGTGCCAGTAGTATAGGGGACAGGAAGAACACCGGGGAGCTGTTTTTT.

The chain recombines TRBV9 with TRBJ1-5, with a weak D call TRBD1 (5 bases). CDR1 SGDLS and CDR2 YYNGEE come from the germline V gene. The CDR3 runs 15 residues. V was shortened by 4 bases and J by 5 bases, with 16 bases between the two germline ends. The CDR3 DNA reads TGTGCCAGCAGCCTCGGAGGGGCCGGGGATCAGCCCCAGCATTTT. This codes for CASSLGGAGDQPQHF.

This clone was recorded only once. This chain joins TRBV4-3 and TRBJ1-3; D is unclear. In germline, CDR1 is LGHNA, CDR2 YSLEER. The germline V and J ends were trimmed by 0 bases and 0 bases, with 9 bases remaining between them. CDR3 length: 16 residues. CDR3 nucleotide sequence: TGCGCCAGCAGCCAAGATCGACTGTCCTCTGGAAACACCATATATTTT. Translation: CASSQDRLSSGNTIYF.

The V and J genes are TRBV7-6 and TRBJ2-1; TRBD2 agrees at 10 bases. The CDR3 consists of 15 residues. Germline-derived CDR1 and CDR2 are SGHVS and FNYEAQ. The J segment lost 2 bases and the V segment lost 6 bases, leaving 4 bases of the junction unmatched. CDR3 in DNA: TGTGCCAGCAGTCGTAGCGGGGGGACCTACAATGAGCAGTTCTTC. Translation: CASSRSGGTYNEQFF. Variable domain in full (rest from reference TRBV7-6 and TRBJ2-1): GAGVSQSPRYKVTKRGQDVALRCDPISGHVSLYWYRQALGQGPEFLTYFNYEAQQDKSGLPNDRFSAERPEGSISTLTIQRTEQRDSAMYRCASSRSGGTYNEQFFGPGTRLTVL.

J is TRBJ1-6 and V is TRBV27, with D maybe TRBD1 (5 bases). Trimming stripped 3 bases from V and 5 bases from J, with 17 bases between. Germline V CDR1 and CDR2: MNHEY, SMNVEV (reference sequence). The CDR3 is made up of 17 amino acids. This CDR3 reads CASSFGGTQPNNSPLHF. The CDR3, as DNA: TGTGCCAGCAGTTTTGGTGGGACTCAACCTAATAATTCACCCCTCCACTTT.

This chain links TRBV12-1 with TRBJ2-7; whether TRBD1, the table's D call, matches the DNA was not checked. TRBV12-1 is noted as a pseudogene. This CDR3 is 14 amino acids long. In DNA form, the CDR3 reads TGTGCCAGCAGCTTTCGTACAGCTACTTACGAGCAGTACTTC. It specifies CASSFRTATYEQYF.

The CDR3 spells CASSGQTISNQPQHF. The CDR3 nucleotides read TGTGCCAGTAGTGGACAAACGATCAGCAATCAGCCCCAGCATTTT. This chain links TRBV19 with TRBJ1-5; a possible D gene is TRBD1 (5 bases). Germline V gene lookup returns CDR1 LNHDA and CDR2 SQIVND (reference sequence). Trimming shortened V by 5 bases and J by 1 base, and 12 bases separated the two germline ends. This CDR3 has 15 amino acids.

This clone is a singleton in its sample. V usage is TRBV7-9 and J usage is TRBJ2-2; possible D gene TRBD1, 6 bases. Germline CDR1 reads SEHNR; CDR2 reads FQNEAQ (reference sequence). The ends were cut back, 4 bases at V and 4 bases at J, with 13 bases in the middle. The CDR3 has 15 amino acids. In DNA form, the CDR3 reads TGTGCCAGCAGCTCCGGGCAGGGGAGCACCGGGGAGCTGTTTTTT. It codes for CASSSGQGSTGELFF.

The chain uses TRBV6-5 and TRBJ2-4; possible D gene TRBD2, 5 bases. Trimming stripped 6 bases from V and 4 bases from J, with 13 bases between. Germline CDR1 MNHEY, CDR2 SVGAGI. This CDR3 comprises 14 residues. The DNA for the CDR3 is TGTGCCAGCAGCCCTGAGGGTCGGAAAAACATTCAGTACTTC. It translates to CASSPEGRKNIQYF.

The genes are TRBV5-5 and TRBJ1-6, with 7 bases lining up with TRBD1. J gave up 6 bases and V 0 bases, and 6 bases lay outside the gene matches. This CDR3 spans 16 amino acids. Germline CDR1 reads SGHKS; CDR2 reads YYEKEE (reference sequence). CDR3 sequence (DNA): TGTGCCAGCAGCTTGGAAGTGGGACAGTTTAATTCACCCCTCCACTTT. It yields the protein CASSLEVGQFNSPLHF.

This clone was counted a single time. This chain uses TRBV9 with TRBJ2-3; 8 nucleotides agree with TRBD1. This CDR3 is 15 amino acids long. The V gene end was trimmed by 4 bases and the J gene end by 1 base; junction bases not matched to a gene: 5. CDR1 is SGDLS and CDR2 is YYNGEE in the germline V gene. CDR3 in DNA: TGTGCCAGCAGCCTCAGGGGGCTCGGCACAGATACGCAGTATTTT. This encodes CASSLRGLGTDTQYF.

The chain employs TRBV14 and TRBJ2-1, with a weak D call TRBD2 (7 bases). Germline assignment: CDR1 SGHDN and CDR2 FVKESK. This CDR3 contains 16 residues. With 1 base removed from V and 1 base from J, the gap between germline ends came to 11 bases. This CDR3 reads CASSQVGGASYNEQFF. CDR3 coding DNA: TGTGCCAGCAGCCAAGTGGGGGGGGCTTCCTACAATGAGCAGTTCTTC.

The chain is built from TRBV15 and TRBJ2-4, with TRBD1 as a possible D gene (6 bases). Deletions cut 0 bases from V and 8 bases from J, with 11 bases between. CDR3 size: 14 residues. CDR1 LNHNV and CDR2 YYDKDF come from the germline V gene (reference sequence). This CDR3 is CATSRDLGGDIQYF. In DNA, the CDR3 is TGTGCCACCAGCAGAGATCTTGGGGGCGACATTCAGTACTTC.

This clone has only one observation. This sequence joins TRBV9 and TRBJ2-1; D may be TRBD1 (5 bases). The CDR3 has 18 residues. Germline V gene sequence: CDR1 SGDLS, CDR2 YYNGEE. The ends were cut back, 0 bases at V and 5 bases at J, with 21 bases in the middle. DNA of the CDR3: TGTGCCAGCAGCGTAGTTGGTGTGGGGCAGGGCGTAAACAATGAGCAGTTCTTC. Amino acids: CASSVVGVGQGVNNEQFF.

The rearrangement uses TRBV7-2 and TRBJ2-1; D possibly corresponds to TRBD1 (5 bases). The CDR3 consists of 15 residues. Trimming shortened V by 3 bases and J by 0 bases, and 9 bases separated the two germline ends. CDR1 and CDR2 from the germline V gene are SGHTA and FQGNSA. The DNA for the CDR3 is TGTGCCAGCAGCTTCGCTAGGGGCTCCTACAATGAGCAGTTCTTC. Amino acids: CASSFARGSYNEQFF.

This chain uses TRBV7-6 with TRBJ2-1; D perhaps matches TRBD2 (6 bases). The CDR3 length is 13 residues. V lost 3 bases and J lost 4, with 7 bases in between. The germline V gene has CDR1 SGHVS and CDR2 FNYEAQ. The DNA of the CDR3 is TGTGCCAGCAGCTTGACTAGGTACAATGAGCAGTTCTTC. This encodes CASSLTRYNEQFF.

The chain has TRBV27 and TRBJ2-1; 8 bases map to TRBD2. The germline gives CDR1 MNHEY, CDR2 SMNVEV (reference sequence). The CDR3 has 20 amino acids. V gave up 6 bases and J gave up 3 bases; unmatched junction bases: 22. The CDR3 protein is CASRSVITGTRQGLYNEQFF. CDR3 in DNA: TGTGCCAGCAGGTCCGTCATCACCGGGACTAGGCAAGGTCTCTACAATGAGCAGTTCTTC.

The CDR3 protein is CATSRTANTEAFF. In DNA, the CDR3 is TGTGCCACCAGCAGGACAGCAAACACTGAAGCTTTCTTT. The rearrangement joins TRBV15 to TRBJ1-1, with a possible D match to TRBD1 (5 bases). Germline-derived CDR1 and CDR2 are LNHNV and YYDKDF (reference sequence). There are 13 residues in the CDR3. Trimming shortened V by 3 bases and J by 2 bases, and 7 bases separated the two germline ends.

V gene TRBV5-1 combines with J gene TRBJ2-3, with 8 bases that match TRBD1. V gave up 3 bases and J gave up 0 bases; unmatched junction bases: 6. Germline lookup yields CDR1 SGHRS and CDR2 YFSETQ. This CDR3 has 16 residues. The CDR3 sequence is CASSWETGVSTDTQYF. The CDR3, as DNA: TGCGCCAGCAGCTGGGAGACAGGGGTTAGCACAGATACGCAGTATTTT. Variable domain in full (rest from reference TRBV5-1 and TRBJ2-3): KAGVTQTPRYLIKTRGQQVTLSCSPISGHRSVSWYQQTPGQGLQFLFEYFSETQRNKGNFPGRFSGRQFSNSRSEMNVSTLELGDSALYLCASSWETGVSTDTQYFGPGTRLTVL.

The chain has TRBV4-3 and TRBJ2-2; 8 bases are a match to TRBD2. V dropped 0 bases and J dropped 4; count of bases not matched to a gene: 7. This CDR3 is 17 amino acids long. Per the germline V gene, CDR1 is LGHNA and CDR2 is YSLEER. The chain's CDR3 is CASSQEASGGLTGELFF. The CDR3 nucleotides read TGCGCCAGCAGCCAAGAGGCGAGCGGGGGCCTCACCGGGGAGCTGTTTTTT.

This chain connects TRBV7-2 to TRBJ1-4; 10 bases fit TRBD1. Germline-derived CDR1 and CDR2 are SGHTA and FQGNSA. The V gene end was trimmed by 6 bases and the J gene end by 4 bases; junction bases not matched to a gene: 5. The CDR3 consists of 15 residues. The CDR3 protein is CASSRQGASNEKLFF. The CDR3 DNA reads TGTGCCAGCAGTCGACAGGGGGCGAGTAATGAAAAACTGTTTTTT.

This chain uses TRBV19 with TRBJ2-1; 9 bases are shared with TRBD1. The CDR3 runs 15 residues. V lost 7 bases, J lost 7 bases, and 11 bases stayed unmatched. Germline V CDR1 and CDR2: LNHDA, SQIVND (reference sequence). The CDR3 DNA reads TGTGCCAGTACCACCAGCGGGACAGGGTTGAATGAGCAGTTCTTC. Translating gives CASTTSGTGLNEQFF.

This clone was recorded only once. The CDR3 DNA reads as TGTGCCAGTAGTATAACGAGGGTCAGCAATCAGCCCCAGCATTTT. It is translated as CASSITRVSNQPQHF. The J gene is TRBJ1-5, the V gene TRBV19; the D is unclear. CDR3 length: 15 amino acids. Trimming cost V 2 bases and J 1 base, with 9 bases left between them. Germline CDR1 is LNHDA and CDR2 is SQIVND (reference sequence). The complete variable domain, with remaining parts taken from reference TRBV19 and TRBJ1-5, reads DGGITQSPKYLFRKEGQNVTLSCEQNLNHDAMYWYRQDPGQGLRLIYYSQIVNDFQKGDIAEGYSVSREKKESFPLTVTSAQKNPTAFYLCASSITRVSNQPQHFGDGTRLSIL.

The V gene is TRBV5-6, the J gene TRBJ1-4, with unresolved D. Deletions cut 0 bases from V and 2 bases from J, with 11 bases between. From germline, CDR1 is SGHDT and CDR2 YYEEEE. This CDR3 spans 16 amino acids. CDR3 sequence (DNA): TGTGCCAGCAGCTTGGTTTCCGACTATACTAATGAAAAACTGTTTTTT. Its protein product is CASSLVSDYTNEKLFF.

The gene calls are TRBV6-1 and TRBJ2-7; 7 bases are a match to TRBD1. In germline, CDR1 is MNHNS, CDR2 SASEGT. The CDR3 contains 14 residues. Losses at the gene ends were 5 bases for V and 2 bases for J; bases not matched to a gene: 6. In nucleotides, the CDR3 is TGTGCCAGCAGTCAACAGGGGTTACCCTACGAGCAGTACTTC. It encodes CASSQQGLPYEQYF.

This clone was seen a single time. This rearrangement joins TRBV10-3 to TRBJ2-3, with no clear D. The V and J ends lost 0 bases and 2 bases respectively, with 6 bases between them. CDR1 and CDR2 from the germline V gene are ENHRY and SYGVKD. This CDR3 comprises 14 residues. CDR3 sequence: CAISESRHTDTQYF. CDR3 sequence (DNA): TGTGCCATCAGTGAGTCGAGACACACAGATACGCAGTATTTT.